These T cell receptor beta chains were read from a single sample in a study of cytomegalovirus exposure and HLA in healthy donors. Libraries were prepared by immunoSEQ multiplex PCR; TCRdb keeps only in-frame clonotypes and omits some of them. The table lists around 70,000 clones. Source material: PBMCs. The receptors here all came from a boy younger than 18 in good health and CMV-seronegative. The conserved cysteine and the conserved F or W are not part of the CDR3 here.

j_gene: TRBJ1-1
v_gene: TRBV4-1
CDR3aa: ASSQLYRDRENTEDF

j_gene: TRBJ2-1
v_gene: TRBV30
CDR3aa: AWSHTGTFDNEQF

j_gene: TRBJ2-1
v_gene: TRBV30
CDR3aa: AYSAGVLMF

j_gene: TRBJ1-3
v_gene: TRBV4-3
CDR3aa: ASSDRPGQAYSGNTIY

j_gene: TRBJ1-2
v_gene: TRBV7-9
CDR3aa: ASSEMNEAGYT

j_gene: TRBJ1-1
v_gene: TRBV10-3
CDR3aa: AISESSVNTEAF

j_gene: TRBJ1-5
v_gene: TRBV30
CDR3aa: AGSVDSSSNQPQH

j_gene: TRBJ2-7
v_gene: TRBV10-3
CDR3aa: AISEYFLSGRAEDEQY

j_gene: TRBJ1-2
v_gene: TRBV4-1
CDR3aa: ASSQANRGDYGYT

j_gene: TRBJ2-7
v_gene: TRBV13
CDR3aa: ASSLDGSGGPSYEQY

j_gene: TRBJ1-6
v_gene: TRBV5-1
CDR3aa: ASTPDRVGSPLH

j_gene: TRBJ1-6
v_gene: TRBV12-5
CDR3aa: ASGRYRSGEYWKNSPLH

j_gene: TRBJ2-7
v_gene: TRBV2
CDR3aa: ASSTSRDRLSSYEQY

j_gene: TRBJ2-7
v_gene: TRBV4-3
CDR3aa: ASSQDEGTGAYEQY

j_gene: TRBJ2-7
v_gene: TRBV5-1
CDR3aa: ASSGSSRGPLYEQY

j_gene: TRBJ2-1
v_gene: TRBV9
CDR3aa: ASSVEGTESYNEQF

j_gene: TRBJ1-1
v_gene: TRBV2
CDR3aa: ASTNPQGAPSLNTEAF

j_gene: TRBJ2-4
v_gene: TRBV4-2
CDR3aa: ASSQDRQGAGGMAKNIQY

j_gene: TRBJ2-7
v_gene: TRBV4-3
CDR3aa: ASSQALAGGYEQY

j_gene: TRBJ2-7
v_gene: TRBV6-5
CDR3aa: ASSYRLAGSYEQY

j_gene: TRBJ1-2
v_gene: TRBV10-3
CDR3aa: AISRGQGAVNYGYT

j_gene: TRBJ2-7
v_gene: TRBV6-1
CDR3aa: ASRTGREIAYEQY

j_gene: TRBJ2-5
v_gene: TRBV5-1
CDR3aa: ASSLGSQETQY

j_gene: TRBJ2-1
v_gene: TRBV29-1
CDR3aa: SVGQGGSRHEQF

j_gene: TRBJ2-7
v_gene: TRBV19
CDR3aa: ASSILGGNIVDEQY